This T cell receptor (beta chain) derives from a study of cytomegalovirus exposure and HLA in healthy donors. Turning to this clone: Its specificity is not known.

PCR used 60 Vbeta primers and 13 Jbeta primers. TCRdb's copy holds only in-frame clones and misses some; the assay was immunoSEQ multiplex PCR. The sample lists 60,000 to 70,000 clones; around three quarters were seen once. The length of the CDR3 is 16 residues. Germline values: CDR1 MDHEN, CDR2 SYDVKM. V shed 3 bases, J shed 6 bases, and the junction held 11 bases outside the gene matches. When sampled, the donors appeared nominally healthy, though they likely had unrecorded immune exposures. Whole-study results and caveats: Productive rates of about 87% or about 30% were seen for most TCR beta V segments in an earlier analysis.

The chain links TRBV28 to TRBJ2-3, with TRBD2 identical over 8 bases. This clonotype was obtained from a man between 50 and 59 years old in good health and CMV-seronegative. The sequenced material came from PBMCs. The CDR3 DNA follows: TGTGCCAGCAGTTTCGTTCCAGCGGGAGTCCGGGATACGCAGTATTTT. Encoded protein: CASSFVPAGVRDTQYF.